This TCR beta chain was recorded in a study of blood T cell repertoires in COVID-19. Across the whole study: The analysed material was cDNA or gDNA that came from T cells, B-cell-depleted T cells, or PBMCs.

The CDR3 loop spans 18 amino acids. J lost 6 bases, V lost 0 bases, and 16 bases had no gene match. Germline V lookup: CDR1 SGHRS, CDR2 YFSETQ. Authors' processing steps: Cell counts per sample came from amplifying reference gene primers. Measured with immunoSEQ multiplex PCR; TCRdb has only the in-frame clones, and not every one. Clonal size and the V and J genes are those of that table, whereas D and trimming came from the DNA. The top ten hold 2.9% of the sample, which has some 200,000 clones, 70% to 90% seen once. The V call is TRBV5-1, the J call TRBJ2-3, with TRBD2 matching over 7 bases. The receptor's source is a man between 50 and 59 years old who had recovered from COVID-19. Specimen: peripheral blood. CDR3 nucleotides: TGCGCCAGCAGCTTGGCCCAGGGCGGGAGCCTCGGGGCCGATACGCAGTATTTT. Protein sequence: CASSLAQGGSLGADTQYF.